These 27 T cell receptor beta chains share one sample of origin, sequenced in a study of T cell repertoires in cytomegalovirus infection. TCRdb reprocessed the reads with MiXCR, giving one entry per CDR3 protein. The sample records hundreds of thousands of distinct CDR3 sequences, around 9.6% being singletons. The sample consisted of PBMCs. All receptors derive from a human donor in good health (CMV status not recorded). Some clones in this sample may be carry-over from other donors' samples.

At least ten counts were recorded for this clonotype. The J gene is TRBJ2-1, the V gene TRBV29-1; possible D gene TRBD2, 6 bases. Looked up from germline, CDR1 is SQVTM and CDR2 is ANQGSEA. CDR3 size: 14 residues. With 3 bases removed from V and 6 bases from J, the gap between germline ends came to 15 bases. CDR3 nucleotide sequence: TGCAGCGTTGATGGGGTGCGGGGAGGCAATGAGCAGTTCTTC. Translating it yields CSVDGVRGGNEQFF.

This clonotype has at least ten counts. The CDR3 region is CASSLAGDRLWDTGELFF. The DNA for the CDR3 is TGTGCCAGCAGCTTGGCGGGGGATCGACTGTGGGACACCGGGGAGCTGTTTTTT. The V and J genes are TRBV5-6 and TRBJ2-2; D is possibly TRBD2 (6 bases). CDR3 size: 18 residues. CDR1 is SGHDT, CDR2 YYEEEE, per germline. V was shortened by 0 bases and J by 3 bases, with 18 bases between the two germline ends.

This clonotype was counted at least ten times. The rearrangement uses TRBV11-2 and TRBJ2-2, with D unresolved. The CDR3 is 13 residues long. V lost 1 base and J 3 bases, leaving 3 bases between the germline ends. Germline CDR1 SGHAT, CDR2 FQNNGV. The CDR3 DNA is TGTGCCAGCAGCTTAGGATACACCGGGGAGCTGTTTTTT. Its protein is CASSLGYTGELFF.

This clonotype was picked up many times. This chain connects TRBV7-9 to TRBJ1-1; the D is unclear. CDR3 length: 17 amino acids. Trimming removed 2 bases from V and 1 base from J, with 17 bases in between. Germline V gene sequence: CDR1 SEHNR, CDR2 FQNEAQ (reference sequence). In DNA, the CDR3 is TGTGCCAGCAGCTTAAACGGCCTCCGCTTCAGGAACACTGAAGCTTTCTTT. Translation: CASSLNGLRFRNTEAFF.

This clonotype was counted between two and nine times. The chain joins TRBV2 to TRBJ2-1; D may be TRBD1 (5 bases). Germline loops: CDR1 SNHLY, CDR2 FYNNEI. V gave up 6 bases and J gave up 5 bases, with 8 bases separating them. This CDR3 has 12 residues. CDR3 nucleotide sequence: TGTGCCAGCAGAGGGGCCCACAATGAGCAGTTCTTC. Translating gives CASRGAHNEQFF.

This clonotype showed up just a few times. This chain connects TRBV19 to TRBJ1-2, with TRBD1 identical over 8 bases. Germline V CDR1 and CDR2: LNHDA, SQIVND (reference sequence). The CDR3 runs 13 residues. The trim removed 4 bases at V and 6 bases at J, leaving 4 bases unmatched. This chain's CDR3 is CASSRGQGDGYTF. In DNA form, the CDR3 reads TGTGCCAGTAGTAGAGGACAGGGCGATGGCTACACCTTC.

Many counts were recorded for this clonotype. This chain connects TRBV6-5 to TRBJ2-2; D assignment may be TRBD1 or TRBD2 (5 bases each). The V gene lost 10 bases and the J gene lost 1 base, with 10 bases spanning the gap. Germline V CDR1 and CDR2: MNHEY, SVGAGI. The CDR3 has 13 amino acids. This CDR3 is CATGALNTGELFF. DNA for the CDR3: TGTGCCACCGGGGCGCTGAACACCGGGGAGCTGTTTTTT.

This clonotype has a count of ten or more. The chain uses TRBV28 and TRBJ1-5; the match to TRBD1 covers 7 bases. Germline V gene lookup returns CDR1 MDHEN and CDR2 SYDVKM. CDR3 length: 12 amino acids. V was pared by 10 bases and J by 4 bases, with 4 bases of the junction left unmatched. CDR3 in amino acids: CATQQGNQPQHF. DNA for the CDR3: TGTGCCACCCAACAGGGGAATCAGCCCCAGCATTTT.

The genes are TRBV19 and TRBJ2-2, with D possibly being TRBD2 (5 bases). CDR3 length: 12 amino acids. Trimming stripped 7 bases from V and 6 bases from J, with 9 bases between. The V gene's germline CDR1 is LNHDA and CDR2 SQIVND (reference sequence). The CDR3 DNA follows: TGTGCCAGTATGGAGGCCGCCGGGGAGCTGTTTTTT. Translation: CASMEAAGELFF.

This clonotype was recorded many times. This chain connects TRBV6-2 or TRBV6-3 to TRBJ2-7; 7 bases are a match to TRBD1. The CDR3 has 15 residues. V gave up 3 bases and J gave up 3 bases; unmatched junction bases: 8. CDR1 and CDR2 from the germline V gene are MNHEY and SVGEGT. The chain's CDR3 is CASSYLRQGVYEQYF. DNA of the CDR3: TGTGCCAGCAGTTATCTTAGACAGGGTGTCTACGAGCAGTACTTC.

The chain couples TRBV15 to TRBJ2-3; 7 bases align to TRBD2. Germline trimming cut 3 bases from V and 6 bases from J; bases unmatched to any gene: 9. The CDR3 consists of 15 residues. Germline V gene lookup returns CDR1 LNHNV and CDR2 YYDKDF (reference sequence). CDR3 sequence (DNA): TGTGCCACCAGCAGTGGGAGGGTGAAGGAGGATACGCAGTATTTT. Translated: CATSSGRVKEDTQYF.

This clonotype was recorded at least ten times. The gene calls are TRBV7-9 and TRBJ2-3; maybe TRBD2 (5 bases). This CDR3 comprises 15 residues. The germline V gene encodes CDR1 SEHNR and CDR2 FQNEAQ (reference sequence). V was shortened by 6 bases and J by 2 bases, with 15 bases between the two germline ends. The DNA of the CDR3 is TGTGCCAGCAGTCCGGCGGGTCCCACCACAGATACGCAGTATTTT. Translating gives CASSPAGPTTDTQYF.

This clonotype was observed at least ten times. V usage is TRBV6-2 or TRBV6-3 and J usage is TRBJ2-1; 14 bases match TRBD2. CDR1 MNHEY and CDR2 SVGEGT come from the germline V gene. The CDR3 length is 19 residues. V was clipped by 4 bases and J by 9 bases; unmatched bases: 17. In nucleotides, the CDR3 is TGTGCCAGCAGTTCTATCCCCGGGACTAGCGGGGGCGTCAGGGGTGAGCAGTTCTTC. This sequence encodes CASSSIPGTSGGVRGEQFF.

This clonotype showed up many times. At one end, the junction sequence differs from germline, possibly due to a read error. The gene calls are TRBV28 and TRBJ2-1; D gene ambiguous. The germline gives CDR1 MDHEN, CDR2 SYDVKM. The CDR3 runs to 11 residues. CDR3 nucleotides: TGTGCCAGCAGTTTATACAGTGAGCAGTTCTTC. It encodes CASSLYSEQFF.

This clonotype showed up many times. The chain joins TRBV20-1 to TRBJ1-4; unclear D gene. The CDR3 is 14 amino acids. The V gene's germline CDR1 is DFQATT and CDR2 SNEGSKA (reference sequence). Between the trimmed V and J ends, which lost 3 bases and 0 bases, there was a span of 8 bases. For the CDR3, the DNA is TGCAGTGCTAGGCACCGGTCAACTAATGAAAAACTGTTTTTT. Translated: CSARHRSTNEKLFF.

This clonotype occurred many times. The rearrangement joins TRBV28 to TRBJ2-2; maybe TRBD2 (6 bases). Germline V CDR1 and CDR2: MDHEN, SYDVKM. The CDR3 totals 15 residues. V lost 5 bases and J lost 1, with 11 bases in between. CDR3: CASSPPRGNTGELFF. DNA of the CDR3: TGTGCCAGCAGTCCCCCGCGGGGGAACACCGGGGAGCTGTTTTTT.

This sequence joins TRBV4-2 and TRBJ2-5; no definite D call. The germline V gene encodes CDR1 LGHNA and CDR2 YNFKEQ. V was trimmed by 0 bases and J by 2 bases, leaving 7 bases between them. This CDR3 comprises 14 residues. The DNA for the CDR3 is TGTGCCAGCAGCCAAGAAGAGACACAAGAGACCCAGTACTTC. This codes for CASSQEETQETQYF.

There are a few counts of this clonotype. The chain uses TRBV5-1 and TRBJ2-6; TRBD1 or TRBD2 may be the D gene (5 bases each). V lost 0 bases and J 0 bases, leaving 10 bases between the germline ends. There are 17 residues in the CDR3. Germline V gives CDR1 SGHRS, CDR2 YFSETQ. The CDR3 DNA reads TGCGCCAGCAGCTTGGCCGAGGGGCTCTCTGGGGCCAACGTCCTGACTTTC. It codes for CASSLAEGLSGANVLTF.

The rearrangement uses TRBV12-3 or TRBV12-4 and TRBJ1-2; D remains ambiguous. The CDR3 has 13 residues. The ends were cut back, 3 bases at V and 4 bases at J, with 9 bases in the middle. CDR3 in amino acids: CASSLGLSYGYTF. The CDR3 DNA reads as TGTGCCAGCAGTTTGGGTCTCTCCTATGGCTACACCTTC.

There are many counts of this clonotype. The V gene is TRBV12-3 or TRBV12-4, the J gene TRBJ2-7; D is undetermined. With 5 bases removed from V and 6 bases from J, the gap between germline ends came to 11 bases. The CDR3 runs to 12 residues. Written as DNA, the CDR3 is TGTGCCAGCAGTACACCCCCCTCCGAGCAGTACTTC. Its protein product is CASSTPPSEQYF.

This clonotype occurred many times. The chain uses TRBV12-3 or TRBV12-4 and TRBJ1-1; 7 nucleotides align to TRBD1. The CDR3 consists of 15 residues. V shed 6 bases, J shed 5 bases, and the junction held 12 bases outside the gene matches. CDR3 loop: CASSSEGALGTEAFF. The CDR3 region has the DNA TGTGCCAGCAGCTCCGAGGGGGCGCTCGGGACTGAAGCTTTCTTT.

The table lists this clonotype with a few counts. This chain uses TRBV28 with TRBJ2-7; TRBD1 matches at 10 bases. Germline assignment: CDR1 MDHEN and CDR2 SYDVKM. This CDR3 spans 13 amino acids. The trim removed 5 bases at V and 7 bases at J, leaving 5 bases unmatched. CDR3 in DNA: TGTGCCAGCAGTCGACAGGGGGCGCGGGAGCAGTACGTC. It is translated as CASSRQGAREQYV.

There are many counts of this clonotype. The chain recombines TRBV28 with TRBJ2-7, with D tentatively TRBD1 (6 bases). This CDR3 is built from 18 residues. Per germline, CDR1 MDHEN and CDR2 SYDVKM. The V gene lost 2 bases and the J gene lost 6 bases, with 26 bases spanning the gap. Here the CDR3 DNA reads TGTGCCAGCAGTTTAAGGCCAGGGGAATCTCCTATCCTACCCGAGCAGTACGTC. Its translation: CASSLRPGESPILPEQYV.

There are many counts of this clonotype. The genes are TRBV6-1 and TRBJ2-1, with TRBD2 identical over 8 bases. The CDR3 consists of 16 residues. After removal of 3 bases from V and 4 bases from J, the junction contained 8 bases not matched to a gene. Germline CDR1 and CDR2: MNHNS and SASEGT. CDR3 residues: CASSDSGEQTYNEQFF. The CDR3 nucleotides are TGTGCCAGCAGTGATAGCGGGGAACAAACATACAATGAGCAGTTCTTC.

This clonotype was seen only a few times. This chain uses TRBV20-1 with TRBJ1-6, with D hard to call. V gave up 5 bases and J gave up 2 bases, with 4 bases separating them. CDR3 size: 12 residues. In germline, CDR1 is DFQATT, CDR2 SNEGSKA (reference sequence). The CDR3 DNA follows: TGCAGTGCTCGGCCCTATAATTCACCCCTCCACTTT. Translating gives CSARPYNSPLHF.

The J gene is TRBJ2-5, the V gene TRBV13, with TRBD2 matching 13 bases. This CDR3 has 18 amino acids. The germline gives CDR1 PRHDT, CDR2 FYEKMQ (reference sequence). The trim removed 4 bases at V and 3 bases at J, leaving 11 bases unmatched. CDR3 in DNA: TGTGCCAGCAGCTCTAGACTAGCGGGGGGACCGACGGAAGAGACCCAGTACTTC. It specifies CASSSRLAGGPTEETQYF.

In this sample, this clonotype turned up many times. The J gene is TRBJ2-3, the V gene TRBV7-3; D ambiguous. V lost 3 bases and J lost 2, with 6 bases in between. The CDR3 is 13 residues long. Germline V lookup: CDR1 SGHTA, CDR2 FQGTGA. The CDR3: CASSLSPTDTQYF. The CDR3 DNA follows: TGTGCCAGCAGCTTGAGCCCCACAGATACGCAGTATTTT.